Listed below are T cell receptor beta chains from one sample, sequenced in a study of blood T cells in healthy people across ages. TCRdb called the 5' RACE reads again in MiXCR, with one record for every CDR3 protein. Of approximately 780,000 distinct CDR3 sequences in the sample, 20% to 30% were seen once. These data also formed part of another study, on T cells of mothers and their children.

The specimen sequenced was blood. The origin of the receptors is a boy between 10 and 17 years old in good health. Both conserved end residues are part of each CDR3. The D gene is left open where the match is weak. Only some rows state a clone size, as once, few, many or a class for expanded clones.

J gene | clone size | D gene | V gene | CDR3 protein | CDR3 DNA
TRBJ2-3 | few | TRBD2 | TRBV7-9 | CASSIPGLAGSTDTQYF | TGTGCCAGCAGCATACCGGGACTAGCGGGTTCCACAGATACGCAGTATTTT
TRBJ2-5 | . | . | TRBV5-1 | CASGGLYQETQYF | TGCGCCAGCGGGGGCCTCTACCAAGAGACCCAGTACTTC
TRBJ2-4 | . | . | TRBV20-1 | CSARPPGGVVKNIQYF | TGCAGTGCTAGGCCCCCCGGAGGGGTGGTGAAAAACATTCAGTACTTC
TRBJ2-3 | . | . | TRBV7-9 | CASSKLETFTNTQYF | TGTGCCAGCAGCAAACTAGAGACCTTCACAAATACGCAGTATTTT
TRBJ2-1 | few | . | TRBV20-1 | CSASGGMNNEQFF | TGCAGTGCTTCTGGGGGGATGAACAATGAGCAGTTCTTC
TRBJ1-1 | many | . | TRBV7-9 | CASRNREGGEAFF | TGTGCCAGCAGGAACAGGGAGGGCGGTGAAGCTTTCTTT
TRBJ2-5 | . | . | TRBV7-2 | CASSLVSRTQYF | TGTGCCAGCAGCTTAGTATCGAGGACCCAGTACTTC
TRBJ2-5 | . | TRBD2 | TRBV5-1 | CASRISLRGAQETQYF | TGCGCCAGCAGAATCTCCTTGCGGGGGGCGCAAGAGACCCAGTACTTC
TRBJ2-3 | few | . | TRBV27 | CASSLRSEPPDTQYF | TGTGCCAGCAGTCTACGCTCGGAGCCCCCAGATACGCAGTATTTT
TRBJ1-1 | . | . | TRBV6-5 | CASSYDRFGTEAFF | TGTGCCAGCAGTTACGACCGATTCGGAACTGAAGCTTTCTTT
TRBJ2-5 | few | . | TRBV6-2/TRBV6-3 | CASSSLQTQYF | TGTGCCAGCTCAAGCTTGCAGACCCAGTACTTC
TRBJ2-2 | . | . | TRBV11-2 | CASSLTGTTGELFF | TGTGCCAGCAGCTTGACAGGAACCACCGGGGAGCTGTTTTTT
TRBJ2-7 | few | TRBD2 | TRBV6-5 | CASKISSGGPTYEQYF | TGTGCCAGCAAAATCAGTTCGGGGGGTCCTACCTACGAGCAGTACTTC
TRBJ2-5 | . | TRBD1 | TRBV5-1 | CASTRGQGLETQYF | TGCGCCAGCACCAGGGGGCAGGGGCTGGAGACCCAGTACTTC
TRBJ2-1 | . | . | TRBV4-1 | CASSQQGAGYNEQFF | TGCGCCAGCAGTCAACAGGGTGCCGGCTACAATGAGCAGTTCTTC
TRBJ2-5 | . | . | TRBV15 | CATSRNLWAADTQYF | TGTGCCACCAGCAGAAATCTTTGGGCGGCTGACACCCAGTACTTC